Below are 10 T cell receptor beta chains sequenced from a single sample in a study of CDR3 diversity in severe acne. TCRdb reprocessed the PCR reads with MiXCR, giving one entry per CDR3 protein. The top ten hold 13% to 15% of the sample, which has tens of thousands of distinct CDR3 sequences, over 40% seen once. Sequencing was carried out using blood. The receptors shown here come from a male donor in good health, without acne.

This clonotype was seen only a few times. This rearrangement joins TRBV19 to TRBJ1-5; no clear D gene. V gave up 0 bases and J gave up 5 bases, with 8 bases separating them. From germline, CDR1 is LNHDA and CDR2 SQIVND (reference sequence). The CDR3 is 14 amino acids. The CDR3 DNA sequence: TGTGCCAGTAGTATAGAGGAGGAAGATCAGCCCCAGCATTTT. Translated: CASSIEEEDQPQHF.

Remarks on this clonotype: The junction differs from germline at one of its ends, possibly a read error. The chain has TRBV30 and TRBJ2-5; possible D gene TRBD2, 7 bases. The CDR3 consists of 13 residues. From germline, CDR1 is GTSNPN and CDR2 SVGIG (reference sequence). DNA for the CDR3: TGTGCCTGGGGGGGGGACACTGCGGAGACCCAGCACTTC. Translation gives CAWGGDTAETQHF.

The V call is TRBV24-1, the J call TRBJ1-2, with TRBD1 as a possible D gene (5 bases). Germline CDR1 KGHDR, CDR2 SFDVKD. CDR3 size: 15 residues. Trimming removed 3 bases at V and 4 bases at J, with 14 bases between. This chain's CDR3 is CATSDRFQGSYGYTF. In nucleotides, the CDR3 is TGTGCCACCAGTGATCGATTCCAGGGTTCCTATGGCTACACCTTC.

V usage is TRBV4-1 and J usage is TRBJ2-7; D is possibly TRBD2 (6 bases). Trimming shortened V by 1 base and J by 0 bases, and 10 bases separated the two germline ends. Germline V gene lookup returns CDR1 MGHRA and CDR2 YSYEKL. The CDR3 is made up of 15 amino acids. The CDR3 nucleotides are TGCGCCAGCAGCCAAGGTGGGGGGACCTCCTACGAGCAGTACTTC. Translation gives CASSQGGGTSYEQYF.

Regarding this clonotype: In this CDR3 the conserved last residue, phenylalanine or tryptophan, is missing, so a read error is likely. Because the CDR3's place on the DNA is in doubt, the DNA is left out and the CDR3 is given as listed by TCRdb. V usage is TRBV7-9 and J usage is TRBJ2-3; no check of the table's D call, TRBD1, against the DNA was made. The V gene's germline CDR1 is SEHNR and CDR2 FQNEAQ (reference sequence). Including both end residues, the CDR3 is 21 amino acids long. The CDR3: CASSLPRYGDRDKNFHRYAVV.

This clonotype appeared many times. The rearrangement links TRBV20-1 to TRBJ1-4; 8 bases agree with TRBD1. This CDR3 has 14 residues. Germline assignment: CDR1 DFQATT and CDR2 SNEGSKA (reference sequence). V shed 6 bases and J 3 bases; nucleotides not matched to a gene: 6. CDR3 loop: CSALQGAANEKLFF. CDR3 in DNA: TGCAGTGCCCTGCAGGGGGCGGCTAATGAAAAACTGTTTTTT.

This chain uses TRBV7-3 with TRBJ1-6; D unresolved. The length of the CDR3 is 15 residues. V lost 3 bases to trimming and J lost 4 bases, with 10 bases between them. Germline-derived CDR1 and CDR2 are SGHTA and FQGTGA. The CDR3 region has the DNA TGTGCCAGCAGCTTTGACAAGGGTTATAATTCACCCCTCCACTTT. Its protein is CASSFDKGYNSPLHF.

The chain links TRBV19 to TRBJ1-1, with D perhaps matching TRBD1 (5 bases). V lost 4 bases, J lost 5 bases, and 11 bases lay in between. The CDR3 extends over 13 amino acids. Germline CDR1 LNHDA, CDR2 SQIVND (reference sequence). For the CDR3, the DNA is TGTGCCAGTAGTACTACTAGGGGAACTGAAGCTTTCTTT. Translated: CASSTTRGTEAFF.

This clonotype was found many times. The chain joins TRBV30 to TRBJ2-3; 7 bases line up with TRBD2. V lost 5 bases to trimming and J lost 0 bases; unmatched junction nucleotides: 5. The CDR3 sequence is 14 residues long. Germline CDR1 reads GTSNPN; CDR2 reads SVGIG (reference sequence). The CDR3 spells CAWSSGTSTDTQYF. DNA of the CDR3: TGTGCCTGGTCGAGCGGGACTAGCACAGATACGCAGTATTTT.

The V call is TRBV2, the J call TRBJ1-2; 11 bases align to TRBD1. The CDR3 runs 14 residues. The trim removed 6 bases at V and 4 bases at J, leaving 4 bases unmatched. Germline V CDR1 and CDR2: SNHLY, FYNNEI. For the CDR3, the DNA is TGTGCCAGCAGCCCCGGACAGGGGGCCTATGGCTACACCTTC. It is translated as CASSPGQGAYGYTF.